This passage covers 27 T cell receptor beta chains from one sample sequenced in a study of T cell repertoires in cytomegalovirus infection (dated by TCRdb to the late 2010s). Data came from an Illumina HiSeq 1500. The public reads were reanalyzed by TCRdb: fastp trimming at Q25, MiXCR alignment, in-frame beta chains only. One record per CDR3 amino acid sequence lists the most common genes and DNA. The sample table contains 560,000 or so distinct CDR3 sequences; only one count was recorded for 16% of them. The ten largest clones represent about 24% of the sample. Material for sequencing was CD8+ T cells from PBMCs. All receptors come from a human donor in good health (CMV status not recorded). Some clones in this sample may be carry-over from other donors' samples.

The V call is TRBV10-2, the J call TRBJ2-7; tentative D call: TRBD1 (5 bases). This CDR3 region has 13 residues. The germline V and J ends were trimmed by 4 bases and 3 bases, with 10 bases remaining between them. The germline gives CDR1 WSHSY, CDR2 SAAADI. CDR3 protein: CASSGGQIYEQYF. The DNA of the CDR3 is TGCGCCAGCAGTGGGGGCCAGATCTACGAGCAGTACTTC.

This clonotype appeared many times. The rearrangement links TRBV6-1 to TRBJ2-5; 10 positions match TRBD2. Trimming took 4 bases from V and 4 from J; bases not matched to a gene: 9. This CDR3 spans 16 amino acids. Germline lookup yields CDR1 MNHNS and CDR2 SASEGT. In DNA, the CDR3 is TGTGCCAGCAGTGGCCCTGGGGCTAGCGGGGGAGAGACCCAGTACTTC. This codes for CASSGPGASGGETQYF.

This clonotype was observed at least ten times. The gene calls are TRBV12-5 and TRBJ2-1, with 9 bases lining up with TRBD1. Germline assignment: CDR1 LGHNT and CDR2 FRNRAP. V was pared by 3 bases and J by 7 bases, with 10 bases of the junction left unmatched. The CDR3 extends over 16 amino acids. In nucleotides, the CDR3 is TGTGCTAGTGGTTTCCCGGACAGGGGTCCTAGTAATGAGCAGTTCTTC. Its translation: CASGFPDRGPSNEQFF.

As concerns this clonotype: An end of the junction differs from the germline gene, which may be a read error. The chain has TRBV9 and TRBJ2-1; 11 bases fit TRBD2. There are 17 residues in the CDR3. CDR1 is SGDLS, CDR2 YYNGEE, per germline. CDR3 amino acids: CASSVGGSGGGGNVQFF. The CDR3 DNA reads TGTGCCAGCAGCGTAGGGGGTAGCGGGGGGGGAGGAAATGTGCAGTTCTTC.

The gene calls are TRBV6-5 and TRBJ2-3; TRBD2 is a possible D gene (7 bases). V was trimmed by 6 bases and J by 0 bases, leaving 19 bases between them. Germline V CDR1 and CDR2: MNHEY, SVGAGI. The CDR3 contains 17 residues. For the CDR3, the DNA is TGTGCCAGCAGCTCCTCTAGGCGGGGGACAAGCACAGATACGCAGTATTTT. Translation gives CASSSSRRGTSTDTQYF.

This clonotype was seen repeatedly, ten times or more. CDR3 DNA sequence: TGTGCCAGCTCGGGACAGGCGACTCGATTGGACGAGCAGTACTTC. Its translation: CASSGQATRLDEQYF. The chain couples TRBV25-1 to TRBJ2-7; 8 bases map to TRBD1. Per the germline V gene, CDR1 is MGHDK and CDR2 is SYGVNS. V shed 8 bases, J shed 5 bases, and the junction held 14 bases outside the gene matches. This CDR3 comprises 15 residues.

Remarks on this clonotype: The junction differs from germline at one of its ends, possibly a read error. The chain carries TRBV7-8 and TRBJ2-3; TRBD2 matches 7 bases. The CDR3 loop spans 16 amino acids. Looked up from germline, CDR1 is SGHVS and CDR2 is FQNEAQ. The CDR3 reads CASSPDWGGPSDTQYF. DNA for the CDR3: TGTGCAAGCAGCCCCGACTGGGGAGGGCCATCAGATACTCAGTATTTT.

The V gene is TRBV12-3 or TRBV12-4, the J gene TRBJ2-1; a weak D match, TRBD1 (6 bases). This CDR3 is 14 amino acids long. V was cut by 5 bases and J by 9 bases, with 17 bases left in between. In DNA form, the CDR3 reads TGTGCCAGCAGTCTCGGGACAAGGGAGTCTGAGCAGTTCTTC. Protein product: CASSLGTRESEQFF.

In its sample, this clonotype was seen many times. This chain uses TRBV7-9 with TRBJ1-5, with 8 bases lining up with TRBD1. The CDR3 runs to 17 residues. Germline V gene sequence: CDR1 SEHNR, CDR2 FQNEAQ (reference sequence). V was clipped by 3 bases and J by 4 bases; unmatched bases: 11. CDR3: CASSFGGTGVGNQPQHF. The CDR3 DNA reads TGTGCCAGCAGCTTCGGGGGGACAGGCGTTGGAAATCAGCCCCAGCATTTT.

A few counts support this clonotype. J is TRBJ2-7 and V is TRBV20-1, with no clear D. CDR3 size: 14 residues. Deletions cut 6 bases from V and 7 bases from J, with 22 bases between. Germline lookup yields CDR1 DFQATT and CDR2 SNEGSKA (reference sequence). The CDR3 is CSARVDSTLGEQYF. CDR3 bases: TGCAGTGCCCGGGTTGACTCAACCCTGGGGGAGCAGTACTTC.

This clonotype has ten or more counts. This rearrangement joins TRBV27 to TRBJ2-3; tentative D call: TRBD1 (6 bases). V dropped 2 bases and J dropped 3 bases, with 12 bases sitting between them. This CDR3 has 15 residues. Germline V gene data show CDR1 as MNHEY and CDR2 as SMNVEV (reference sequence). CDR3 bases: TGTGCCAGCAGTTTAGGTCCAAGGGGGACAGATACGCAGTATTTT. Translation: CASSLGPRGTDTQYF.

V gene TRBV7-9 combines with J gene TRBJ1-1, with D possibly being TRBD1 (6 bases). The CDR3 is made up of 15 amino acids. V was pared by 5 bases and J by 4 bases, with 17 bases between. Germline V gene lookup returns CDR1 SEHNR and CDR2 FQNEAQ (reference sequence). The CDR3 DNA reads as TGTGCCAGCAGCAAACAGGGAAGGCTGGGCACTGAAGCTTTCTTT. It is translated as CASSKQGRLGTEAFF.

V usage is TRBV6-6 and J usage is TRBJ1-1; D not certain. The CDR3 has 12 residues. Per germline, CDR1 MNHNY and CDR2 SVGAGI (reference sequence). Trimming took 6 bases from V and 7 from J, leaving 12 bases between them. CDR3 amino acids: CASSGRLLEAFF. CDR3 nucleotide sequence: TGTGCCAGCAGCGGACGACTCCTTGAAGCTTTCTTT.

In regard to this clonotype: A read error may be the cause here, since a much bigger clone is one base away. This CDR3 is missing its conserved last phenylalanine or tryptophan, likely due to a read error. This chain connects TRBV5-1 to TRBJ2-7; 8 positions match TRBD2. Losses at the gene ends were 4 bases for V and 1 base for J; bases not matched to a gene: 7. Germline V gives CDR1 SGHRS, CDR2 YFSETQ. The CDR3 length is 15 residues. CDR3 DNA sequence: TGCGCCAGCAGCCCCCCGGGGGGGTTTTCCTACGAGCAGTACTTA. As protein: CASSPPGGFSYEQYL.

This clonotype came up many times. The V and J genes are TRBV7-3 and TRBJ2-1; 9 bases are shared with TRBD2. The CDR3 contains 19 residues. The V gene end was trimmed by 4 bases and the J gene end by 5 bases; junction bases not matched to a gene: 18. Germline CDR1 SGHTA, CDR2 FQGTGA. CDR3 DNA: TGTGCCAGCAGCTCTTCAGGAGGGGTGTTGCTAGCGGGAAACAATGAGCAGTTCTTC. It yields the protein CASSSSGGVLLAGNNEQFF.

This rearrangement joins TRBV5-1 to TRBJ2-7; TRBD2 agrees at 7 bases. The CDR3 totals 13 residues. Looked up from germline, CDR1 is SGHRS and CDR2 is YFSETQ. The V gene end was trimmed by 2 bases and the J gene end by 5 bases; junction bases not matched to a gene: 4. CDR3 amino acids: CASSFGGVDEQYF. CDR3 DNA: TGCGCCAGCAGCTTTGGGGGGGTGGACGAGCAGTACTTC. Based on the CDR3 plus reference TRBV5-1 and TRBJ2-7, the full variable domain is KAGVTQTPRYLIKTRGQQVTLSCSPISGHRSVSWYQQTPGQGLQFLFEYFSETQRNKGNFPGRFSGRQFSNSRSEMNVSTLELGDSALYLCASSFGGVDEQYFGPGTRLTVT.

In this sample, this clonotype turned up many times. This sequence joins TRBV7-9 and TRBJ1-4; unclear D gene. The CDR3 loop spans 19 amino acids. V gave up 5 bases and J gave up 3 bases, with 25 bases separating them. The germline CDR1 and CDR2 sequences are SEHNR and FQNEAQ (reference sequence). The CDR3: CASSPSPRYVWDANEKLFF. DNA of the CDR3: TGTGCCAGCAGCCCGAGCCCCAGATATGTATGGGATGCTAATGAAAAACTGTTTTTT. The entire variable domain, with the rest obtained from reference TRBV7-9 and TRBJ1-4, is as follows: DTGVSQNPRHKITKRGQNVTFRCDPISEHNRLYWYRQTLGQGPEFLTYFQNEAQLEKSRLLSDRFSAERPKGSFSTLEIQRTEQGDSAMYLCASSPSPRYVWDANEKLFFGSGTQLSVL.

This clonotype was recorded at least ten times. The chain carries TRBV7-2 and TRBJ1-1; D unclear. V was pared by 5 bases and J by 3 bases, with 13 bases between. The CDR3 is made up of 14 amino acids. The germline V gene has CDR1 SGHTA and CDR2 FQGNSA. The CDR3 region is CASSPLSRYTEAFF. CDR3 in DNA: TGTGCCAGCAGCCCTCTATCCAGGTACACTGAAGCTTTCTTT.

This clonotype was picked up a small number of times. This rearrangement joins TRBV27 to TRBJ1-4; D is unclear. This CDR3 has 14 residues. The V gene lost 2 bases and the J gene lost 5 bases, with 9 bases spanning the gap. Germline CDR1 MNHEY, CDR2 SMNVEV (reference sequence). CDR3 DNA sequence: TGTGCCAGCAGTTTAAGACGGATAAATGAAAAACTGTTTTTT. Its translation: CASSLRRINEKLFF.

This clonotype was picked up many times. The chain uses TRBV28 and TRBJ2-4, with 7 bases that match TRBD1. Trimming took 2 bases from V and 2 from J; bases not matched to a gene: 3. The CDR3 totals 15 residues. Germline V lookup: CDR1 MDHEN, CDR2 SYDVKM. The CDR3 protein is CASSLRGHSKNIQYF. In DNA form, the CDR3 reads TGTGCCAGCAGTTTAAGGGGGCATTCCAAAAACATTCAGTACTTC.

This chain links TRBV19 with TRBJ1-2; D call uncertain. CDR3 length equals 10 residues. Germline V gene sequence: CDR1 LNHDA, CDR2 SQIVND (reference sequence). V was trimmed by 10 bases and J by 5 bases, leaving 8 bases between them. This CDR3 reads CATSGYGYTF. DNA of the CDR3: TGTGCCACGAGCGGGTATGGCTACACCTTC.

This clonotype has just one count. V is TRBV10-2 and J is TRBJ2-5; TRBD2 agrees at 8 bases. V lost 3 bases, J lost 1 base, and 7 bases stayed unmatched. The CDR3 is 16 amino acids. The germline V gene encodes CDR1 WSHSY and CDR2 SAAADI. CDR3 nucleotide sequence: TGCGCCAGCAGTGAAAGCCAGCGGGAGTCCCAAGAGACCCAGTACTTC. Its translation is CASSESQRESQETQYF.

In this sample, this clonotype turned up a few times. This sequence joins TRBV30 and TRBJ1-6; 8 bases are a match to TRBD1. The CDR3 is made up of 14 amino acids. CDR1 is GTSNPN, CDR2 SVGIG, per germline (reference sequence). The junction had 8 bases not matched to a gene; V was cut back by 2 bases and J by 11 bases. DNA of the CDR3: TGTGCCTGGAGTACCGGACAGGGCACTACACCCCTCCACTTT. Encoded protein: CAWSTGQGTTPLHF.

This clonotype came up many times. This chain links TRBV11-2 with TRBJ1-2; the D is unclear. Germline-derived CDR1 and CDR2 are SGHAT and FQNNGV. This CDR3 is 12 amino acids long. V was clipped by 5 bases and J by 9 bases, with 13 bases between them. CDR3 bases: TGTGCCAGCAGCCCGCTGCGGGAGAGCTACACCTTC. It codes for CASSPLRESYTF.

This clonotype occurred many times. CDR3 nucleotides: TGTGCCAGCAGCTCCGGGACAGCTGTCTACGAGCAGTACTTC. Residues: CASSSGTAVYEQYF. V gene TRBV12-3 or TRBV12-4 combines with J gene TRBJ2-7, with TRBD1 matching 7 bases. Losses at the gene ends were 6 bases for V and 3 bases for J; bases not matched to a gene: 8. This CDR3 is built from 14 residues.

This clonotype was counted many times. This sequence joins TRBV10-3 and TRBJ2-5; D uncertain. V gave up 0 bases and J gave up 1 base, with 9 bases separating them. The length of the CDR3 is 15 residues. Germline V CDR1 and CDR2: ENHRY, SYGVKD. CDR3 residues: CAISESPPGQETQYF. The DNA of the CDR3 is TGTGCCATCAGTGAGTCCCCCCCGGGCCAAGAGACCCAGTACTTC.

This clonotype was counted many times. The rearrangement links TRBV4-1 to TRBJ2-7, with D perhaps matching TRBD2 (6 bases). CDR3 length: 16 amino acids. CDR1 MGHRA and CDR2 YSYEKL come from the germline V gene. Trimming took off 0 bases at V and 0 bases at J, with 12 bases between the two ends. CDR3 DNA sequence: TGCGCCAGCAGCCAAGATAAGGCGGGAAGCTCCTACGAGCAGTACTTC. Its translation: CASSQDKAGSSYEQYF.